The sequence of this T cell receptor beta chain was determined in a study of T-cell reconstitution after alpha-beta-depleted transplantation in children. A few counts support this clonotype. During its preparation, the TCRbeta library received unique molecular identifiers. TCRdb reanalysed the PCR reads using MiXCR and keeps one entry per CDR3 protein. Of 330,000 or so distinct CDR3 sequences listed, 10% to 13% are singletons. The sample was PBMCs from the stem cell graft donor, taken from the stem cell graft. The clonotype originates from a human donor who donated a stem cell graft to a child with acute lymphoblastic leukemia.

CDR3: CATSRSSGTENEKLFF. The CDR3 bases are TGTGCCACCAGCAGATCGTCCGGGACAGAGAATGAAAAACTGTTTTTT. The V gene is TRBV15, the J gene TRBJ1-4, with 7 bases fitting TRBD1. The CDR3 is 16 amino acids. The germline V gene has CDR1 LNHNV and CDR2 YYDKDF (reference sequence). V gave up 2 bases and J gave up 5 bases; unmatched junction bases: 8.